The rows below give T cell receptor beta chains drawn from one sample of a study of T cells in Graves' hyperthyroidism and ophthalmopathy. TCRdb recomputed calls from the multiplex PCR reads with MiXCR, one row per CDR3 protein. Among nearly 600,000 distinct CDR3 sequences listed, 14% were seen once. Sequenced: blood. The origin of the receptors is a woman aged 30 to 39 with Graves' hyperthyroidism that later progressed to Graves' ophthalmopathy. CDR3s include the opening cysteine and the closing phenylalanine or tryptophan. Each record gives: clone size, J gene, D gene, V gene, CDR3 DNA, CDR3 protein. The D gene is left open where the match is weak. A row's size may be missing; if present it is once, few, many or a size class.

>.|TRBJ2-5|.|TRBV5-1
TGCGCCAGCGGAAAGCTTTCAGGGGAACGAGAGACCCAGTACTTC
CASGKLSGERETQYF
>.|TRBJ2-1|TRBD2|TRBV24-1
TGTGCCACCAGTGGGCCGCCGGGACAGGGAGCTGGGACTAGCGGGAGGGCTTTCCCAAATGAGCAGTTCTTC
CATSGPPGQGAGTSGRAFPNEQFF
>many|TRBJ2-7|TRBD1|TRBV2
TGTGCCAGTGGACAGGGCAACGAGCAGTACTTC
CASGQGNEQYF
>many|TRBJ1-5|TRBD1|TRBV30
TGTGCCTGGAGTCAACAGGGGAATGGCAATCAGCCCCAGCATTTT
CAWSQQGNGNQPQHF
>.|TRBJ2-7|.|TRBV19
TGTGCCAGTAGTATCTTCGAGCCCTACGGGACAAAGATCTACGAGCAGTACTTC
CASSIFEPYGTKIYEQYF
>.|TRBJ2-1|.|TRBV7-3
TGTGCCAGCAGCGACGGATTGGGCTACAATGAGCAGTTCTTC
CASSDGLGYNEQFF
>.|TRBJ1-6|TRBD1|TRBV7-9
TGTGCCAGCAGCTCTAGACAGGGGGCCTTTGGATCACCCCTCCACTTT
CASSSRQGAFGSPLHF
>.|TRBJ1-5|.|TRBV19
TGTGCCAGTAGTATTGGGCGGCAGGGAGAAGTCAATCAGCCCCAGCATTTT
CASSIGRQGEVNQPQHF
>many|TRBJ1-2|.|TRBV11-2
TGTGCCAGCAGCTTAGACAACACAAACTATGGCTACACCTTC
CASSLDNTNYGYTF
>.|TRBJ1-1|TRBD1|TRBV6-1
TGTGCCAGCAGTCGAACCGGACAGGGGACAACCCTTGAAGCTCTCTTT
CASSRTGQGTTLEALF
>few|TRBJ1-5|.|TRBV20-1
TGCAGTGCTAGCCCCAAGGGTGGACGGCAAGTGTGGCCCCAGCATTTT
CSASPKGGRQVWPQHF
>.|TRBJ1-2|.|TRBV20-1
TGCAGTGCTAGAGAGGCGCAGAACTATGGCTACACCTTC
CSAREAQNYGYTF
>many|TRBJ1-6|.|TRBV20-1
TGCAGTGCGATCTCACAGGCCACCCTCCACTTT
CSAISQATLHF
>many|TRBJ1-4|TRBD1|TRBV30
TGTGCCTGGGAAGACAGGGGGTTAAATGAAAAACTGTTTTTT
CAWEDRGLNEKLFF
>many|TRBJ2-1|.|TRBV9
TGTGCCAGCAGCAGGGGTGGGACCTGGGAGCAGTTCTTC
CASSRGGTWEQFF
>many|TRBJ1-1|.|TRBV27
TGTGCCAGCAGTTTATCCCTAGTGGGGGGGACTGAAGCTTTCTTT
CASSLSLVGGTEAFF
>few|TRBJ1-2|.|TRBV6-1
TGTGCCAGCAGTCTGATACGGGGCCTCTATGGCTACGCCTTC
CASSLIRGLYGYAF
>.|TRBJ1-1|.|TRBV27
TGTGCCAGCAGTTTCCGGGGCGGGCACACTGAAGCTTTCTTT
CASSFRGGHTEAFF
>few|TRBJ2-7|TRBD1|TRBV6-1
TGTGCCAGCAGTTACGGTCCCGGACAGGGCTACGAGCAGTACTTC
CASSYGPGQGYEQYF
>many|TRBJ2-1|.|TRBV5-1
TGCGCCAGCAGCTCCACCTCATTCGGGGACTACAATGAGCAGTTCTTC
CASSSTSFGDYNEQFF
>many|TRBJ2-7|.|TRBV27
TGTGCCAGCAGTAGTCACAGGGCTGGGACGTCCTACGAGCAGTACTTC
CASSSHRAGTSYEQYF
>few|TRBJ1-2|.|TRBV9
TGTGCCAGCAGCGTGGCAGGGTTGAATGGCTACACCTTC
CASSVAGLNGYTF
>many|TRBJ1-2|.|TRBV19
TGTGCCAGTAGTATAGGACAGGTTCGGCGGAGGGGCTACACCTTC
CASSIGQVRRRGYTF
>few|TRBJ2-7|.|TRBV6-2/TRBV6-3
TGTGCCAGCAGTTACGGGCGGGACCCCCGATTCTACGAGCAGTACTTC
CASSYGRDPRFYEQYF
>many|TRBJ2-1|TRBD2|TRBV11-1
TGTGCCAGCAGCCCAGGGGCGCTAGCGGGAGGGCCGTGGGACAATGAGCAGTTCTTC
CASSPGALAGGPWDNEQFF
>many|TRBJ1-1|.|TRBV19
TGTGCCAGTAGTATGAACCGGGACAAGTTCGTGAACACTGAAGCTTTCTTT
CASSMNRDKFVNTEAFF
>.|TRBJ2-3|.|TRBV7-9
TGTGCCAGCAGCTCCTCCCGGGCTCGAGCGAAAACAACTAGCACAGATACGCAGTATTTT
CASSSSRARAKTTSTDTQYF
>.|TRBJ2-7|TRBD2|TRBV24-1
TGTGCCACCAGTGACCGGACTAGCGGGAGGGCCCTGGGCGAGCAGTACTTC
CATSDRTSGRALGEQYF
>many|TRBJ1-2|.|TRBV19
TGTGCCAGTAGTATAGCTGAGGTCACTCCAAACTATGGCTACACCTTC
CASSIAEVTPNYGYTF
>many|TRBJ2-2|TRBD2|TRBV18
TGTGCCAGCTCACCAGAGACTAGCGGGATGAAAGCCGGGGAGCTGTTTTTT
CASSPETSGMKAGELFF
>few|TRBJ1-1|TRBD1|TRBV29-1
TGCAGCGTTGAAGAGACAGGGGGCGAGGGCATCACTGAAGCTTTCTTT
CSVEETGGEGITEAFF
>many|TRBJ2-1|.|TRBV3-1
TGTGCCAGCAGCGAGTGGGGCGGGGAAAACAATGAGCAGTTCTTC
CASSEWGGENNEQFF
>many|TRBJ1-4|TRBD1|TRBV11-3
TGTGCCAGCAGCCGGGACAGCCTAAATGAAAAACTGTTTTTT
CASSRDSLNEKLFF
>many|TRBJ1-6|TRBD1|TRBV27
TGTGCCAGCAGTTTATCGGACAGGGATTCACCCCTCCACTTT
CASSLSDRDSPLHF
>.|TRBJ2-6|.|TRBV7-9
TGTGCCAGCAGCACCGGACACGGCAGAAGCTCTGGGGCCAACGTCCTGACTTTC
CASSTGHGRSSGANVLTF
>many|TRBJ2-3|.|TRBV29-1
TGCAGCGTGTCCCCCTGGAGAGGAACGCAGTATTTT
CSVSPWRGTQYF
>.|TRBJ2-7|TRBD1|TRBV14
TGTGCCAGCAGCCAAGATGAGACAGGGGGACGCGAGCAGTACTTC
CASSQDETGGREQYF
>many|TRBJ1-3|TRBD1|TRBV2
TGTGCCAGCAGTTGGTCCGGGACAGCGGATGGAAACACCATATATTTT
CASSWSGTADGNTIYF
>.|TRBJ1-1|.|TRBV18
TGTGCCAGCTCATCCAGGGGCCGGGACACTGAAGCTTTCTTT
CASSSRGRDTEAFF
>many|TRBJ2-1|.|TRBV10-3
TGTGCCATCAGTGAAAGAACAGGCTCCTACAATGAGCAGTTCTTC
CAISERTGSYNEQFF
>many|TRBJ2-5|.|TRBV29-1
TGCAGCGTTGAAGTTAGGGGCCATGGGGAGACCCAGTACTTC
CSVEVRGHGETQYF
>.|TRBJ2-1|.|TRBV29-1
TGCAGCGTTGAAGGTTCGAGGGATACCTACAATGAGCAGTTCTTC
CSVEGSRDTYNEQFF
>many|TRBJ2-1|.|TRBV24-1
TGTGCCACCAGTGATTTGGGTGGGAGTGATGAGCAGTTCTTC
CATSDLGGSDEQFF
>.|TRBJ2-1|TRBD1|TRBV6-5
TGTGCCAGCAGTTACGGGACAGGGCTCAATGAGCAGTTCTTC
CASSYGTGLNEQFF
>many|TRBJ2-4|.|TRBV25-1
TGTGCCAGCAGTGAAACAACGATAGCCAAAAACATTCAGTACTTC
CASSETTIAKNIQYF
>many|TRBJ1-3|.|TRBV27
TGTGCCAGCAGTTTAACGCAGGGCCCTGGAAACACCATATATTTT
CASSLTQGPGNTIYF
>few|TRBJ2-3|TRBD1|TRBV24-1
TGTGCCACCAGTGACGCCGGGACAGGGGGCGGCACAGATACGCAGTATTTT
CATSDAGTGGGTDTQYF
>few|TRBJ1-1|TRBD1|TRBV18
TGTGCCAGCTCACCAGGACAGGGGGAAGTTCAGACTGAAGCTTTCTTT
CASSPGQGEVQTEAFF
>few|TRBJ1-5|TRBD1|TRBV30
TGTGCCTGGAGTCTTGACAGGGGAGGCAATCAGCCCCAGCATTTT
CAWSLDRGGNQPQHF
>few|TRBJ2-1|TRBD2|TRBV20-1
TGCAGTGCTCCGGGCAGCGGGAGTGGAAATGAGCAGTTCTTC
CSAPGSGSGNEQFF
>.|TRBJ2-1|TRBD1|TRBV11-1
TGTGCCAGCCTAAGGACAGGGAACAATGAGCAGTTCTTC
CASLRTGNNEQFF
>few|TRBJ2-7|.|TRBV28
TGTGCCAGCAGTTTATTTGATGGGGCAGGAAGCTCCTACGAGCAGTACTTC
CASSLFDGAGSSYEQYF
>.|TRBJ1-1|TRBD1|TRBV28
TGTGCCAGCAGTTCGGGACAGGGGGTGGGTACTGAAGCTTTCTTT
CASSSGQGVGTEAFF
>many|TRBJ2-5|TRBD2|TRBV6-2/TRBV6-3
TGTGCCAGCAGTTTCAACCGCGGACTAGCGGGAGGCGTTCACCAAGAGACCCAGTACTTC
CASSFNRGLAGGVHQETQYF
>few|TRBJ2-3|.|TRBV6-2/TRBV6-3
TGTGCCAGCACCTCAACTAGATCCGATACGCAGTATTTT
CASTSTRSDTQYF
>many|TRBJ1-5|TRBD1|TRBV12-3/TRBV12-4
TGTGCCAGCAGCCAGGGACAGGACAATCAGCCCCAGCATTTT
CASSQGQDNQPQHF
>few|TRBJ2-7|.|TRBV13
TGTGCCAGCCGGGCGGGCGGCGGGAACTACGAGCAGTACTTC
CASRAGGGNYEQYF
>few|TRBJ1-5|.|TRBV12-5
TGTGCTAGTGGGGCCGGGGATCAGCCCCAGCATTTT
CASGAGDQPQHF